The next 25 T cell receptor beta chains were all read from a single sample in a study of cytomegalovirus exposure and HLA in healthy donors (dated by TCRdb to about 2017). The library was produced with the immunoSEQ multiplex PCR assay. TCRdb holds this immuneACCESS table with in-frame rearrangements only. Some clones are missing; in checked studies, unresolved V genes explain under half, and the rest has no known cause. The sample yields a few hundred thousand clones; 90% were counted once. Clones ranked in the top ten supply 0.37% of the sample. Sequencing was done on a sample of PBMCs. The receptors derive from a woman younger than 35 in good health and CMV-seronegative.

Written as DNA, the CDR3 is TGTGCCACCAGAAACACCTACGGGGAGCAGTACTTC. This sequence encodes CATRNTYGEQYF. The rearrangement joins TRBV15 to TRBJ2-7; D call uncertain. Germline V gives CDR1 LNHNV, CDR2 YYDKDF (reference sequence). Trimming removed 6 bases at V and 7 bases at J, with 13 bases between. The CDR3 is 12 residues long.

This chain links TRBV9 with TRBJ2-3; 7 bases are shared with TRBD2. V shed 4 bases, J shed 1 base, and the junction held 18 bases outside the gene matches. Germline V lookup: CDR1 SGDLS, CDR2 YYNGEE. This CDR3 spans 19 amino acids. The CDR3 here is CASSFRDYQNHPGTDTQYF. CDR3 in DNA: TGTGCCAGCAGCTTCCGGGACTATCAAAATCATCCTGGCACAGATACGCAGTATTTT.

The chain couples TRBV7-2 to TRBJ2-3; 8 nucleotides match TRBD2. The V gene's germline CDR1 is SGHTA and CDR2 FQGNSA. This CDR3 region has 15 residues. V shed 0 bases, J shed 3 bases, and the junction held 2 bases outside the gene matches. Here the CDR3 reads CASSLASGGTDTQYF. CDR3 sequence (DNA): TGTGCCAGCAGCTTAGCGAGCGGGGGTACAGATACGCAGTATTTT.

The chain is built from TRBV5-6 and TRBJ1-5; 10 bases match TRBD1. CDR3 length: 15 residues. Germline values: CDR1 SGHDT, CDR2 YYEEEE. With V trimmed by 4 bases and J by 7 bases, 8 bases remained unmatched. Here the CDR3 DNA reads TGTGCCAGCAGCGCCGGGACAGGGGATCGCCAGCCCCAGCATTTT. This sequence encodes CASSAGTGDRQPQHF.

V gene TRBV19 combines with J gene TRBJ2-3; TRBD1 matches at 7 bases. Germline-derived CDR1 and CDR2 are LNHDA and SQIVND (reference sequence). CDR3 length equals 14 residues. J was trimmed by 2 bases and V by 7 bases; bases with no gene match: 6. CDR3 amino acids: CASKTGPSTDTQYF. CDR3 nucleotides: TGTGCCAGTAAGACAGGGCCTTCCACAGATACGCAGTATTTT. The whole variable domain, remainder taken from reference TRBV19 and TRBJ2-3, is DGGITQSPKYLFRKEGQNVTLSCEQNLNHDAMYWYRQDPGQGLRLIYYSQIVNDFQKGDIAEGYSVSREKKESFPLTVTSAQKNPTAFYLCASKTGPSTDTQYFGPGTRLTVL.

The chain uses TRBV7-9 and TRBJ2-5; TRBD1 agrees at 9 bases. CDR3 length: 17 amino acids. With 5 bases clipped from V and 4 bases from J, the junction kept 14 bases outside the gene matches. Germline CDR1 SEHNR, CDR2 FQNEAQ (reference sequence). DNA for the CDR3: TGTGCCAGCAGCGACCTAGAGGGACAGGGAATTTTAGAGACCCAGTACTTC. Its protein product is CASSDLEGQGILETQYF.

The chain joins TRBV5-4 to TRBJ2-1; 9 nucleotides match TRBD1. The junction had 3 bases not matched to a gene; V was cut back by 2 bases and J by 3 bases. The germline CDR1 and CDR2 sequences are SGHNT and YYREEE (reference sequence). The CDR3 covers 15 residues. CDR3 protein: CASSFRDRDYNEQFF. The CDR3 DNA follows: TGTGCCAGCAGCTTCCGGGACAGGGACTACAATGAGCAGTTCTTC.

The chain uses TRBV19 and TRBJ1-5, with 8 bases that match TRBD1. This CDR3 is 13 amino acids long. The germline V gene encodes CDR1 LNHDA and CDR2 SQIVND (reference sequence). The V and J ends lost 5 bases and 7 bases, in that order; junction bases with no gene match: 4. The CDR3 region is CASSRTGIQPQHF. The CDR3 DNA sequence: TGTGCCAGTAGTCGGACAGGGATACAGCCCCAGCATTTT.

The CDR3 loop is CASSLFRGSYNEQFF. CDR3 DNA sequence: TGTGCCAGCAGTTTGTTCAGGGGATCCTACAATGAGCAGTTCTTC. The chain joins TRBV28 to TRBJ2-1; a possible D gene is TRBD1 (6 bases). The germline gives CDR1 MDHEN, CDR2 SYDVKM. Trimming removed 3 bases from V and 1 base from J, with 10 bases in between. This CDR3 has 15 amino acids.

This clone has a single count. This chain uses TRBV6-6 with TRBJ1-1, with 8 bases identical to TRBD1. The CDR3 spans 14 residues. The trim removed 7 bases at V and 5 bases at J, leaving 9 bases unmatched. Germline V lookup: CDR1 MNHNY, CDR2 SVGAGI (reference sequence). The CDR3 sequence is CASKSGGAKTEAFF. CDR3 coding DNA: TGTGCCAGCAAATCAGGGGGCGCAAAAACTGAAGCTTTCTTT.

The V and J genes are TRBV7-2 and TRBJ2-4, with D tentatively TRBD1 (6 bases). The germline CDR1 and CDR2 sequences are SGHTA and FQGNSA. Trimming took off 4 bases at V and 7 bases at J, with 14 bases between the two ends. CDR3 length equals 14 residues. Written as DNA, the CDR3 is TGTGCCAGCAGCTCCTACAGGGAAGGGAACATTCAGTACTTC. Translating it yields CASSSYREGNIQYF.

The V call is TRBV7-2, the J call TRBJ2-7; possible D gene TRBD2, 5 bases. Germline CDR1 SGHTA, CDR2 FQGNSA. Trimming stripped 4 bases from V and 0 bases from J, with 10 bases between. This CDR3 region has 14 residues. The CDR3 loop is CASSSGLGSYEQYF. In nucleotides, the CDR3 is TGTGCCAGCAGCTCAGGACTGGGCTCCTACGAGCAGTACTTC.

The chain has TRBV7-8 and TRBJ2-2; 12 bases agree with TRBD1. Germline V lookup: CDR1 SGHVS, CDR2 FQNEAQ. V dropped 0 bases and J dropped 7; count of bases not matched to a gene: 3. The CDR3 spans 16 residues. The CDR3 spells CASSLAGQGAVGELFF. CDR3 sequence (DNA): TGTGCCAGCAGCTTAGCGGGACAGGGGGCCGTCGGGGAGCTGTTTTTT.

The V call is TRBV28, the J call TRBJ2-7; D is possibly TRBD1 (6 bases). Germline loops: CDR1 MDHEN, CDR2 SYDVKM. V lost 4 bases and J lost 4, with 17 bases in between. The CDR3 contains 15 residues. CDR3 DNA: TGTGCCAGCAGTTCCTCCGGGACATCCCTTTACGAGCAGTACTTC. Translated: CASSSSGTSLYEQYF.

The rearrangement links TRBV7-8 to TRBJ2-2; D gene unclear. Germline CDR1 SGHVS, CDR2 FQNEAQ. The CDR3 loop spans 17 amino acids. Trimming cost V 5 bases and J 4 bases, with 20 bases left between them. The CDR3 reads CASSHDSKSPGTGELFF. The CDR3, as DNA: TGTGCCAGCAGCCACGACTCCAAGTCCCCCGGCACCGGGGAGCTGTTTTTT.

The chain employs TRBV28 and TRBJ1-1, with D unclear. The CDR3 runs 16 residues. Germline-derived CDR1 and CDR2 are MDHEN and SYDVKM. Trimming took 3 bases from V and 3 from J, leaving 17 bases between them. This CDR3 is CASSFDAMEGDTEAFF. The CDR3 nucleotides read TGTGCCAGCAGTTTTGATGCTATGGAAGGAGACACTGAAGCTTTCTTT.

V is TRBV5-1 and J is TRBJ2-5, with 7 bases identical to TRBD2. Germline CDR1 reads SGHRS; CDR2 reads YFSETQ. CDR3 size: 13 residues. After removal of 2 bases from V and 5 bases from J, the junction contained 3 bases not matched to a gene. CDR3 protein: CASSFRGEETQYF. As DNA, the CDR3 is TGCGCCAGCAGCTTCCGGGGGGAGGAGACCCAGTACTTC.

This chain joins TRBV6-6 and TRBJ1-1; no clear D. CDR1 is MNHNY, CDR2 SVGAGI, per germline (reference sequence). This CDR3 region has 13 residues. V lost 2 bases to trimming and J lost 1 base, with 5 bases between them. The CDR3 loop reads CASSYLGNTEAFF. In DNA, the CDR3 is TGTGCCAGCAGTTACCTCGGGAACACTGAAGCTTTCTTT.

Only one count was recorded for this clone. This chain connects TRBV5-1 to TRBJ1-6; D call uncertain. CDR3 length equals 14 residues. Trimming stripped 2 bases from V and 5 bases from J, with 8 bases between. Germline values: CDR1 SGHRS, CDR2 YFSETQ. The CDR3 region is CASSLQLNNSPLHF. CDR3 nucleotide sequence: TGCGCCAGCAGCTTACAGCTGAATAATTCACCCCTCCACTTT.

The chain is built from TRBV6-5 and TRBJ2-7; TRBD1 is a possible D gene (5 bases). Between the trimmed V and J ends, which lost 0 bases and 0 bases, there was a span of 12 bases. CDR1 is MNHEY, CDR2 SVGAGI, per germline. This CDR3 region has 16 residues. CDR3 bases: TGTGCCAGCAGTTACTCATCAGGGCATGTCTCCTACGAGCAGTACTTC. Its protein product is CASSYSSGHVSYEQYF.

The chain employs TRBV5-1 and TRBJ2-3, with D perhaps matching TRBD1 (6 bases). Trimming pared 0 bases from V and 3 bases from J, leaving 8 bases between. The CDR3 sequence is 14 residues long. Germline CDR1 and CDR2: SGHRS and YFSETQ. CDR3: CASSLGTATDTQYF. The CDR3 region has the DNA TGCGCCAGCAGCTTGGGGACAGCTACAGATACGCAGTATTTT.

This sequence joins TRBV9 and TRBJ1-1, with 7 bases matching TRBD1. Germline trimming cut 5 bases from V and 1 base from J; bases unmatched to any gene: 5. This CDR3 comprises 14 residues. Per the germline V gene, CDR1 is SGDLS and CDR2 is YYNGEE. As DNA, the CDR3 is TGTGCCAGCAGAGACAGGACAGGGAACACTGAAGCTTTCTTT. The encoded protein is CASRDRTGNTEAFF.

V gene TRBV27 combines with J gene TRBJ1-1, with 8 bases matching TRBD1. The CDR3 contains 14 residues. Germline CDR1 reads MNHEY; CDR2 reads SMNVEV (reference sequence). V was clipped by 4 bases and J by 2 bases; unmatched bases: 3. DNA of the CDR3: TGTGCCAGCAGTTCAGGACAGGGAAACACTGAAGCTTTCTTT. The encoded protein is CASSSGQGNTEAFF.

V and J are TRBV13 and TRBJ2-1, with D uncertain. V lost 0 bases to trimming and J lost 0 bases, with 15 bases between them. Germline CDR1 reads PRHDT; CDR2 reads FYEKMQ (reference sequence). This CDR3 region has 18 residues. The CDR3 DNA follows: TGTGCCAGCAGCTTAGGGGCTCAGGCTCCGAGCTCCTACAATGAGCAGTTCTTC. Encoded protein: CASSLGAQAPSSYNEQFF.

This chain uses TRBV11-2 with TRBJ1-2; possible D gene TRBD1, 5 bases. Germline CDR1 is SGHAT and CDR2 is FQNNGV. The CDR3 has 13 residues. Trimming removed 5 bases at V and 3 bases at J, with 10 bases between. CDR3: CASSPGLDYGYTF. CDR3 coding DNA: TGTGCCAGCAGCCCGGGACTCGACTATGGCTACACCTTC. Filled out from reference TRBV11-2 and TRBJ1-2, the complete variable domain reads EAGVAQSPRYKIIEKRQSVAFWCNPISGHATLYWYQQILGQGPKLLIQFQNNGVVDDSQLPKDRFSAERLKGVDSTLKIQPAKLEDSAVYLCASSPGLDYGYTFGSGTRLTVV.